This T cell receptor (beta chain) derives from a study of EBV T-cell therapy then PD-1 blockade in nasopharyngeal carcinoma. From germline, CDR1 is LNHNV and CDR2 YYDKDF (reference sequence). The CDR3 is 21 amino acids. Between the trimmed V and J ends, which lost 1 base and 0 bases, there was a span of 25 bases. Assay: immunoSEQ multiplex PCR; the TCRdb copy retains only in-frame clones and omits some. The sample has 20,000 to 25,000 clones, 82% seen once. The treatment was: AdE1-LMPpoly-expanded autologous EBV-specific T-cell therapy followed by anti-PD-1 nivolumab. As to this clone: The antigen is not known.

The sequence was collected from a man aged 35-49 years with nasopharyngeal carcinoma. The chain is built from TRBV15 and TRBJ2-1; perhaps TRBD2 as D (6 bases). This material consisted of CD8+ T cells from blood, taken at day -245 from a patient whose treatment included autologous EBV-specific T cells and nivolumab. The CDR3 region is CATSRGPGTSPIPSSYNEQFF. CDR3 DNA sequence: TGTGCCACCAGCAGAGGCCCCGGGACTTCTCCTATCCCGAGCTCCTACAATGAGCAGTTCTTC.